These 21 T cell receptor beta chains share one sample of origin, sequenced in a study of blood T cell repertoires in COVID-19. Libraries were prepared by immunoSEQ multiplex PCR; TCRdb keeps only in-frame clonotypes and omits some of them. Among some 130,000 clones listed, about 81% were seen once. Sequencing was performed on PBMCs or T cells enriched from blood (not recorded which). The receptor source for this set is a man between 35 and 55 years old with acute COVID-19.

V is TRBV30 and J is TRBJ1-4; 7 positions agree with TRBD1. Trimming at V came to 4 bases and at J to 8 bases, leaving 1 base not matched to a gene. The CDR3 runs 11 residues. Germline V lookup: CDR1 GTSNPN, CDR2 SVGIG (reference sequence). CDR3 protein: CAWKQGEKLFF. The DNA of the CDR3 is TGTGCCTGGAAACAGGGGGAAAAACTGTTTTTT. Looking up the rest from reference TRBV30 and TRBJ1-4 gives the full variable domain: SQTIHQWPATLVQPVGSPLSLECTVEGTSNPNLYWYRQAAGRGLQLLFYSVGIGQISSEVPQNLSASRPQDRQFILSSKKLLLSDSGFYLCAWKQGEKLFFGSGTQLSVL.

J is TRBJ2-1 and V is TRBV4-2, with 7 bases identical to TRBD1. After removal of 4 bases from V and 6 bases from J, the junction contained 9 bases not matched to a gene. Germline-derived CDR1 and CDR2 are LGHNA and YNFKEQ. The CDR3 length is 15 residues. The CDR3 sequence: CASSLRETGPNEQFF. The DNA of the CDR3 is TGTGCCAGCAGCCTCCGCGAGACAGGGCCCAATGAGCAGTTCTTC.

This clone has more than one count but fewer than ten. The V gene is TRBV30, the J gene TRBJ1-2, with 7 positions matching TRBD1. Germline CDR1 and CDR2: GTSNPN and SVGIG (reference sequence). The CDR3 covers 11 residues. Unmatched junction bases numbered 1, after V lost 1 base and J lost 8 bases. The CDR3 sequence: CAWSGQGGYTF. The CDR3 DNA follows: TGTGCCTGGAGTGGACAGGGCGGCTACACCTTC.

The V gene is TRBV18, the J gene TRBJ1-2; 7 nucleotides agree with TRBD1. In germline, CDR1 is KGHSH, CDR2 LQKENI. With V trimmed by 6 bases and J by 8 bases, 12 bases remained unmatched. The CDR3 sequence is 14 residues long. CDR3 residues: CASSPGITGVGYTF. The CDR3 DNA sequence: TGTGCCAGCTCCCCCGGGATAACAGGGGTAGGCTACACCTTC.

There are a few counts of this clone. CDR3 sequence reads: CASSSSPGLADTNTGELFF. The CDR3 nucleotides read TGTGCCAGCAGCTCATCTCCGGGACTAGCGGACACGAACACCGGGGAGCTGTTTTTT. This sequence joins TRBV5-6 and TRBJ2-2, with TRBD2 matching over 11 bases. Germline loops: CDR1 SGHDT, CDR2 YYEEEE. CDR3 length: 19 amino acids. The V and J ends lost 3 bases and 0 bases, in that order; junction bases with no gene match: 10. Drawing the rest from reference TRBV5-6 and TRBJ2-2, the complete variable domain is DAGVTQSPTHLIKTRGQQVTLRCSPKSGHDTVSWYQQALGQGPQFIFQYYEEEERQRGNFPDRFSGHQFPNYSSELNVNALLLGDSALYLCASSSSPGLADTNTGELFFGEGSRLTVL.

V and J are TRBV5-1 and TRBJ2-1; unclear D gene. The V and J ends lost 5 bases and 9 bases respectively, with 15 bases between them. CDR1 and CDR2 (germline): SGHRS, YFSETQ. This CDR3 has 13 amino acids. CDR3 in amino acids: CASSVGPNSEQFF. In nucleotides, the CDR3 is TGCGCCAGCAGTGTCGGCCCGAACAGTGAGCAGTTCTTC.

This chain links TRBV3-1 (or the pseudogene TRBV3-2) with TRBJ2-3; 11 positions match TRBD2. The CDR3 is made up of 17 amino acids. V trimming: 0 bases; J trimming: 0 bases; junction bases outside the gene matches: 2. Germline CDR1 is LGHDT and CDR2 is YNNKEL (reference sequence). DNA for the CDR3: TGTGCCAGCAGCCAAGATAGCGGGGGGGATAGCACAGATACGCAGTATTTT. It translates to CASSQDSGGDSTDTQYF.

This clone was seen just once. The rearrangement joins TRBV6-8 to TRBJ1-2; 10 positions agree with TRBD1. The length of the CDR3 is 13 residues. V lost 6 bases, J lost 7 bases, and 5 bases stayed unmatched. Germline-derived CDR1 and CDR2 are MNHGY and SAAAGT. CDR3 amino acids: CASSPGQGLGYTF. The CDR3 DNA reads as TGTGCCAGCAGCCCGGGACAGGGGCTTGGCTACACCTTC.

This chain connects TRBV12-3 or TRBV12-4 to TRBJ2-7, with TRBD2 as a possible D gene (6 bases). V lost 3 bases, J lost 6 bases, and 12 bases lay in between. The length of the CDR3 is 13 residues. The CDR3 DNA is TGTGCCAGCAGTTTTTGGGGGGTGGGCGAGCAGTACTTC. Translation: CASSFWGVGEQYF.

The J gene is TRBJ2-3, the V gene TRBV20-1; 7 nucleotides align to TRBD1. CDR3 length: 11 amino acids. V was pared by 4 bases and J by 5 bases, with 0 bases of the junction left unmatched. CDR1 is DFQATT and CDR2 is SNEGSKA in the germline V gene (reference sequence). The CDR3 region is CSATGGDTQYF. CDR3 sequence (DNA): TGCAGTGCTACAGGGGGAGATACGCAGTATTTT.

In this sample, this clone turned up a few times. The CDR3 DNA follows: TGTGCCAGCAGCCTTTTCCGGGACAGGGGGCACCCTGAAGCTTTCTTT. Translation: CASSLFRDRGHPEAFF. The V call is TRBV28, the J call TRBJ1-1; 12 bases map to TRBD1. Per the germline V gene, CDR1 is MDHEN and CDR2 is SYDVKM. V trimming: 6 bases; J trimming: 6 bases; junction bases outside the gene matches: 11. The CDR3 spans 16 residues.

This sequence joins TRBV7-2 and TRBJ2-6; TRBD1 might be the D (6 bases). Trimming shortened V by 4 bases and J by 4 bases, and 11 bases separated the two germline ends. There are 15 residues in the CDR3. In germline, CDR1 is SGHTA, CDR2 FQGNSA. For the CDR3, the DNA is TGTGCCAGCAGCTCCCAGGGGACCGGGGCCAACGTCCTGACTTTC. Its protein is CASSSQGTGANVLTF.

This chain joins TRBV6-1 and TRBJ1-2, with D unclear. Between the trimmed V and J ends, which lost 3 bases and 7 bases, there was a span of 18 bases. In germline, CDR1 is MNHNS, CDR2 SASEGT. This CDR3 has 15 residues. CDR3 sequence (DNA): TGTGCCAGCAGTGATGGAGGACGTCGGTTAACTGGCTACACCTTC. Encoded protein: CASSDGGRRLTGYTF.

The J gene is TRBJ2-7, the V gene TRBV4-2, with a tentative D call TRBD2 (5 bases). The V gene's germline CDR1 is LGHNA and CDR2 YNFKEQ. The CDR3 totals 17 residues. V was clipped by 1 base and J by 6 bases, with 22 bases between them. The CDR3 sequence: CASSQGYRDSSPSEQYF. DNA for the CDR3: TGTGCCAGCAGCCAAGGCTACCGGGATTCCTCCCCATCCGAGCAGTACTTC.

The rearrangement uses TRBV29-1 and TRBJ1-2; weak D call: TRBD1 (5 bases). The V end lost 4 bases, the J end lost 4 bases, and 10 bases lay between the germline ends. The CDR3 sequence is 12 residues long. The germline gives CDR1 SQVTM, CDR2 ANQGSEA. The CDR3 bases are TGCAGCGTTGGGGACTCTGGCTATGGCTACACCTTC. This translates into CSVGDSGYGYTF.

The CDR3 loop is CASSFRVDDTEAFF. The CDR3 coding sequence is TGCGCCAGCAGCTTCAGGGTCGACGACACTGAAGCTTTCTTT. The V call is TRBV5-1, the J call TRBJ1-1; maybe TRBD1 (5 bases). This CDR3 contains 14 residues. Germline CDR1 reads SGHRS; CDR2 reads YFSETQ. V lost 2 bases, J lost 3 bases, and 11 bases lay in between.

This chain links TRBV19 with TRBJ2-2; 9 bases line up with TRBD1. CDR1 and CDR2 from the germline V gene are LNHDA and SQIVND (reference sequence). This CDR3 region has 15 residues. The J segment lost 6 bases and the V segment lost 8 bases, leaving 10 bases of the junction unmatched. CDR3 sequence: CASSSPQGASGELFF. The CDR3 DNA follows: TGTGCCAGTTCCTCTCCACAGGGGGCTTCCGGGGAGCTGTTTTTT.

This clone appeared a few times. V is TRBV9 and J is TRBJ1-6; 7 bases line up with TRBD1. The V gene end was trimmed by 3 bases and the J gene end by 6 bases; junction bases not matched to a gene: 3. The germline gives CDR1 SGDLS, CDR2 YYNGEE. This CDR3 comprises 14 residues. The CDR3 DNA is TGTGCCAGCAGCGCGGCAGGGGGTAATTCACCCCTCCACTTT. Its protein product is CASSAAGGNSPLHF.

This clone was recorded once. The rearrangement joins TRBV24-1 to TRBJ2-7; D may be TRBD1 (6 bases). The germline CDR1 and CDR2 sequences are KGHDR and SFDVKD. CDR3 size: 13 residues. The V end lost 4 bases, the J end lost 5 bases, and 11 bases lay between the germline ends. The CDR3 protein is CATSDYHRDEQYF. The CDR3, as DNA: TGTGCCACCAGTGACTATCACAGGGACGAGCAGTACTTC.

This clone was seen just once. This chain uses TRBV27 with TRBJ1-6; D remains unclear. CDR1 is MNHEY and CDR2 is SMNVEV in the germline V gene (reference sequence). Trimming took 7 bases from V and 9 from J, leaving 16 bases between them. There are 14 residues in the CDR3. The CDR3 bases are TGTGCCAGCACCACATCGGACTGGGCTTCACCCCTCCACTTT. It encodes CASTTSDWASPLHF.

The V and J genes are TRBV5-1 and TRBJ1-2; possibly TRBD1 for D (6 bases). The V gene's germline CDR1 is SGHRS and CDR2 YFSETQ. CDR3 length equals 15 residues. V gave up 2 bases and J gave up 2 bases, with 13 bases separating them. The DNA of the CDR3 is TGCGCCAGCAGCTTCTCAGGGGCCTCAAACTATGGCTACACCTTC. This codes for CASSFSGASNYGYTF.